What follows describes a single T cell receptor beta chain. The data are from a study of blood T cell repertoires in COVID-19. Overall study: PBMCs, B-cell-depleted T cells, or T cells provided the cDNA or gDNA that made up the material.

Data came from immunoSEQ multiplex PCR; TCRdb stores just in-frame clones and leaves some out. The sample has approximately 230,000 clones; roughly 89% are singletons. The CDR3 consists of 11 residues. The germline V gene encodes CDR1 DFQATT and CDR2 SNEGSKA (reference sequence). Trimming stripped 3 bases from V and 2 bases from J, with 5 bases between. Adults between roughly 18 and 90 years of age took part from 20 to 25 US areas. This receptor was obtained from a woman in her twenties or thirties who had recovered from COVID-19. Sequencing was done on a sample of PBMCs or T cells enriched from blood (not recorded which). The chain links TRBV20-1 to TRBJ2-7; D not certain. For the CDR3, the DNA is TGCAGTGCTAGCAGCGCCTACGAGCAGTACTTC. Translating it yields CSASSAYEQYF.